The rows below give T cell receptor beta chains drawn from one sample of a study of T cell responses to AZD1222 COVID-19 vaccine. This table comes from immunoSEQ multiplex PCR, and its TCRdb copy is limited to in-frame clones, with some not included. The repertoire holds about 150,000 clones, with 86% as singletons. The input for sequencing was peripheral blood, taken on day 0 of MenACWY control vaccination. All receptors derive from an adult in good health. The CDR3 runs from the conserved cysteine through the conserved F or W. Each record gives: clone size, J gene, V gene, D gene, CDR3 DNA, CDR3 protein. The D gene is left open where the match is weak. Where a row states a size, it is once, few, many or the class of an expanded clone; other rows omit it.

.	TRBJ1-4	TRBV4-2	.	TGTGCCAGCAGCCACGGGGGGGCAGGTTGGGAAAAACTGTTTTTT	CASSHGGAGWEKLFF
.	TRBJ1-3	TRBV6-1	TRBD1	TGTGCCAGCAGTGAACGGGACAGGAGTTCCTCTGGAAACACCATATATTTT	CASSERDRSSSGNTIYF
.	TRBJ1-4	TRBV18	.	TGTGCCAGCTCACCACCGGACAGCCGGGCGGAAAAACTGTTTTTT	CASSPPDSRAEKLFF
.	TRBJ2-6	TRBV5-5	.	TGTGCCAGCAGCTTAATCTCTGGGGCCAACGTCCTGACTTTC	CASSLISGANVLTF
.	TRBJ1-1	TRBV11-3	.	TGTGCCAGCAACTCCGGGCTCGGGAACACTGAAGCTTTCTTT	CASNSGLGNTEAFF
few	TRBJ1-5	TRBV24-1	TRBD1	TGTGCCACCAGTGGTTTTGAAAAACAGGGGGATAGCAATCAGCCCCAGCATTTT	CATSGFEKQGDSNQPQHF
.	TRBJ1-5	TRBV19	TRBD1	TGTGCCAGTCTGGAGGGACAGACCTTCGGGGAACCCCAGCATTTT	CASLEGQTFGEPQHF
.	TRBJ2-3	TRBV19	TRBD1	TGTGCCAGTAGTATTTTGACAGGGACCACAGATACGCAGTATTTT	CASSILTGTTDTQYF
once	TRBJ2-7	TRBV29-1	TRBD2	TGCAGCGTTGAAATACGGCGGGGGTACTCCTACGAGCAGTACTTC	CSVEIRRGYSYEQYF
.	TRBJ1-1	TRBV6-1	TRBD1	TGTGCCAGCAGTGATCGACAGGGTCAGATAGGAGCTTTCTTT	CASSDRQGQIGAFF
.	TRBJ1-5	TRBV19	.	TGTGCCAGTAGTATAGATTCGGTGACCCAGCCCCAGCATTTT	CASSIDSVTQPQHF
.	TRBJ2-7	TRBV18	.	TGTGCCAGCTCACGCCCCCTGGGGGCCGAGCAGTACTTC	CASSRPLGAEQYF
.	TRBJ2-3	TRBV6-5	TRBD1	TGTGCCAGTCGGACAGGGGAGGCAGATACGCAGTATTTT	CASRTGEADTQYF
.	TRBJ1-3	TRBV19	.	TGTGCCAGTAGCCGGGTCGGGACGGTGTCTGGAAACACCATATATTTT	CASSRVGTVSGNTIYF
.	TRBJ1-2	TRBV6-1	.	TGTGCCAGCAGTGAAAGGACACTGGGGTTGGGTAACTATGGCTACACCTTC	CASSERTLGLGNYGYTF
.	TRBJ1-5	TRBV28	.	TGTGCCAGCAGTTTATCAGGGGTGGGTCAGCCCCAGCATTTT	CASSLSGVGQPQHF
.	TRBJ1-4	TRBV7-2	.	TGTGCCAGCAGCCCCTCGACCTATGAAAAACTGTTTTTT	CASSPSTYEKLFF